The rows below give T cell receptor beta chains drawn from one sample of a study of EBV T-cell therapy then PD-1 blockade in nasopharyngeal carcinoma. These TCRs are of unknown antigen specificity. TCRdb keeps only in-frame clones here, not all; method: immunoSEQ multiplex PCR. Of 15,000 or so clones in the sample, approximately 80% are singletons; the top ten hold over 25%. The sequenced sample was CD8+ T cells from blood, obtained at day 0 from a patient whose treatment included autologous EBV-specific T cells and nivolumab. The origin of the receptors is a man in his forties or fifties with nasopharyngeal carcinoma. The conserved cysteine and the conserved F or W are not part of the CDR3 here. The order of the fields is V gene, J gene, CDR3 length, CDR3 protein.

V gene: TRBV25-1
J gene: TRBJ2-5
CDR3 length: 16
CDR3 protein: ASSHFWPPEGDQETQY

V gene: TRBV5-1
J gene: TRBJ1-1
CDR3 length: 11
CDR3 protein: ASSFGGNTEAF

V gene: TRBV2
J gene: TRBJ1-1
CDR3 length: 12
CDR3 protein: ASSTPGQLSEAF

V gene: TRBV6-1
J gene: TRBJ1-1
CDR3 length: 13
CDR3 protein: ASSEIGTGGIEAF

V gene: TRBV4-1
J gene: TRBJ1-6
CDR3 length: 10
CDR3 protein: ASSRGNSPLH

V gene: TRBV7-9
J gene: TRBJ1-1
CDR3 length: 9
CDR3 protein: ASSRSGPAF

V gene: TRBV5-5
J gene: TRBJ1-5
CDR3 length: 12
CDR3 protein: ASSLGGRGQPQH

V gene: TRBV11-3
J gene: TRBJ2-5
CDR3 length: 12
CDR3 protein: ASSLGGGQETQY

V gene: TRBV7-9
J gene: TRBJ2-5
CDR3 length: 14
CDR3 protein: ASSYSGLDSQETQY

V gene: TRBV5-6
J gene: TRBJ1-2
CDR3 length: 13
CDR3 protein: ASSLTAGESYGYT

V gene: TRBV7-9
J gene: TRBJ1-1
CDR3 length: 10
CDR3 protein: ASSLGGVEAF

V gene: TRBV6-4
J gene: TRBJ2-5
CDR3 length: 10
CDR3 protein: ARGGAQETQY

V gene: TRBV7-3
J gene: TRBJ1-1
CDR3 length: 13
CDR3 protein: ASSLGGGPGTEAF

V gene: TRBV9
J gene: TRBJ2-3
CDR3 length: 11
CDR3 protein: ASRGGVAETQY

V gene: TRBV7-6
J gene: TRBJ2-1
CDR3 length: 11
CDR3 protein: ASSFNYYNEQF

V gene: TRBV27
J gene: TRBJ2-7
CDR3 length: 11
CDR3 protein: ASSNQGVYEQY

V gene: TRBV7-2
J gene: TRBJ2-1
CDR3 length: 16
CDR3 protein: ASSFDRDSLYSYNEQF

V gene: TRBV25-1
J gene: TRBJ1-1
CDR3 length: 16
CDR3 protein: ASSGLDRGIGSKTEAF

V gene: TRBV19
J gene: TRBJ1-2
CDR3 length: 12
CDR3 protein: ASNGAVHNYGYT

V gene: TRBV28
J gene: TRBJ2-4
CDR3 length: 13
CDR3 protein: ASSFTRLAKNIQY

V gene: TRBV9
J gene: TRBJ1-5
CDR3 length: 11
CDR3 protein: ASSADSNQPQH

V gene: TRBV12-3/TRBV12-4
J gene: TRBJ2-5
CDR3 length: 10
CDR3 protein: ASSLRVETQY

V gene: TRBV7-2
J gene: TRBJ2-2
CDR3 length: 13
CDR3 protein: ASTQTGTETGELF

V gene: TRBV7-2
J gene: TRBJ1-1
CDR3 length: 12
CDR3 protein: ASSLPYEGTEAF

V gene: TRBV15
J gene: TRBJ2-1
CDR3 length: 14
CDR3 protein: ATSSAQLSSYNEQF

V gene: TRBV25-1
J gene: TRBJ1-1
CDR3 length: 11
CDR3 protein: GTKRGGSTEAF

V gene: TRBV11-1
J gene: TRBJ2-7
CDR3 length: 10
CDR3 protein: ASTTTAHEQY

V gene: TRBV7-9
J gene: TRBJ1-6
CDR3 length: 12
CDR3 protein: ASSGGQTVEALH

V gene: TRBV11-1
J gene: TRBJ2-1
CDR3 length: 13
CDR3 protein: ASSLAQGIYNEQF

V gene: TRBV27
J gene: TRBJ1-1
CDR3 length: 12
CDR3 protein: ASSRRHSYTEAF

V gene: TRBV29-1
J gene: TRBJ2-6
CDR3 length: 12
CDR3 protein: SVRGISGANVLT

V gene: TRBV5-6
J gene: TRBJ2-2
CDR3 length: 12
CDR3 protein: ASSTNTSPGELF